There are many counts of the clone carrying this TCR beta chain. Patients with uncontrolled infections, other autoimmune diseases, pregnancy or lactation were excluded. This CDR3 has 16 amino acids. The V gene lost 3 bases and the J gene lost 4 bases, with 20 bases spanning the gap. The germline V gene has CDR1 SGDLS and CDR2 YYNGEE. The sample belongs to a study of T cells in Graves' hyperthyroidism and ophthalmopathy. Template material for amplifying TCR beta CDR3 regions consisted of RNA transcripts. The study used the HTBI primer set for a first-round RT-PCR of the TCR CDR3. TCRdb itself ran the multiplex PCR reads through MiXCR, one entry per CDR3 protein. The table shows about 540,000 distinct CDR3 sequences, with about half occurring only once.

The TCR sequence derives from a woman between 18 and 29 years old with Graves' hyperthyroidism. The sample comprised peripheral blood or thyroid tissue (not recorded which). The chain carries TRBV9 and TRBJ2-7; D may be TRBD1 (6 bases). Here the CDR3 DNA reads TGTGCCAGCAGCGCCTCCGGGACAAGGTCATGGTACGAGCAGTACTTC. Encoded protein: CASSASGTRSWYEQYF.